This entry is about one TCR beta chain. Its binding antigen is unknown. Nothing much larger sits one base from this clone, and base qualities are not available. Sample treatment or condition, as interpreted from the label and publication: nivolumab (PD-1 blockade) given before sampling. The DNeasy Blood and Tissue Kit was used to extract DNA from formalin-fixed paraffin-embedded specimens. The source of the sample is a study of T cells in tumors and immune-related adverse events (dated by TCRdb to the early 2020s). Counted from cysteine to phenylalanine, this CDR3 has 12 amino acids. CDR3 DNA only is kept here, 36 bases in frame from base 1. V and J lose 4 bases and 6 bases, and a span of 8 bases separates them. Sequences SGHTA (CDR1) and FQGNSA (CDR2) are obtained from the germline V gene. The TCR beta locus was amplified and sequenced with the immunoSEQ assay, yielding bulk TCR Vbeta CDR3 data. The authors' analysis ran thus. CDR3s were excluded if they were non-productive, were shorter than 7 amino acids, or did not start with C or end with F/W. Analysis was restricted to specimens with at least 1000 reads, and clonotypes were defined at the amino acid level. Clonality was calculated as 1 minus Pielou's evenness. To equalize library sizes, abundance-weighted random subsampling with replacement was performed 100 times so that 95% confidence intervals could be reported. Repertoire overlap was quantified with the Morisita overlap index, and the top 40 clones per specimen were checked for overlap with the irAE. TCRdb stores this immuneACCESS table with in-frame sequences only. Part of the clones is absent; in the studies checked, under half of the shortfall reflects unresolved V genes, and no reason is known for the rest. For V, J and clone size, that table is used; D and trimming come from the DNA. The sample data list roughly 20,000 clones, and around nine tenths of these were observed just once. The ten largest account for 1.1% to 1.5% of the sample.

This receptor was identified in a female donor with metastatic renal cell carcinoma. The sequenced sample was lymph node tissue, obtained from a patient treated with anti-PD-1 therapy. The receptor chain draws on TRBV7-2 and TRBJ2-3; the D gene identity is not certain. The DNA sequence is TGTGCCAGCAGCTCGCGGCGGGATACGCAGTATTTT. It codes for CASSSRRDTQYF.